The 18 T cell receptor beta chains below were found in one sample sequenced in a study of shared clonotypes between healthy human individuals. Naive CD8 cells lacked CD45RO and underwent positive selection for CCR7, leaving out terminally differentiated effector memory CD45RA+ cells. Sequencing used immunoSEQ multiplex PCR; TCRdb keeps in-frame clones, though not all of them. This table has millions of clones, about 95% appearing once. Sequenced material: naive CD8+ T cells sorted from blood. These receptors were collected from a man in his late teens or twenties in good health.

This clone was detected once. The genes are TRBV5-1 and TRBJ1-1; a possible D gene is TRBD1 (5 bases). Germline CDR1 SGHRS, CDR2 YFSETQ. The CDR3 is 14 amino acids. With 4 bases removed from V and 1 base from J, the gap between germline ends came to 11 bases. CDR3 protein: CASSIPGENTEAFF. DNA of the CDR3: TGCGCCAGCAGCATCCCGGGGGAGAACACTGAAGCTTTCTTT.

This chain connects TRBV10-2 to TRBJ1-6, with 7 bases that match TRBD1. This CDR3 is 16 amino acids long. The germline V gene has CDR1 WSHSY and CDR2 SAAADI. With 0 bases clipped from V and 7 bases from J, the junction kept 6 bases outside the gene matches. The CDR3 nucleotides read TGCGCCAGCAGTGAGTCGAGGGACAGAGTAAATTCACCCCTCCACTTT. Its translation is CASSESRDRVNSPLHF.

This chain uses TRBV7-9 with TRBJ2-7; 8 nucleotides align to TRBD2. CDR3 length: 14 residues. Looked up from germline, CDR1 is SEHNR and CDR2 is FQNEAQ (reference sequence). V was clipped by 4 bases and J by 5 bases; unmatched bases: 7. The CDR3 spells CASSSTSVIHEQYF. CDR3 coding DNA: TGTGCCAGCAGCTCGACTAGCGTTATCCACGAGCAGTACTTC.

The gene calls are TRBV4-2 and TRBJ1-3; D not certain. The V gene's germline CDR1 is LGHNA and CDR2 YNFKEQ. This CDR3 region has 16 residues. The germline V and J ends were trimmed by 0 bases and 0 bases, with 9 bases remaining between them. For the CDR3, the DNA is TGTGCCAGCAGCCAAGAAGTCGGCAGCTCTGGAAACACCATATATTTT. Translation: CASSQEVGSSGNTIYF.

V is TRBV6-1 and J is TRBJ2-3; a possible D gene is TRBD2 (6 bases). V dropped 4 bases and J dropped 3 bases, with 14 bases sitting between them. Germline V lookup: CDR1 MNHNS, CDR2 SASEGT. CDR3 size: 15 residues. CDR3 protein: CASSALAVETDTQYF. The CDR3 DNA is TGTGCCAGCAGTGCGTTAGCGGTGGAAACAGATACGCAGTATTTT.

The chain employs TRBV11-2 and TRBJ2-7; the match to TRBD2 covers 8 bases. This CDR3 comprises 12 residues. Germline V lookup: CDR1 SGHAT, CDR2 FQNNGV. The ends lost 5 bases at V and 9 bases at J; junction bases unmatched: 6. CDR3 nucleotides: TGTGCCAGCAGCCCAGGGCGGGAGGTGCAGTACTTC. It specifies CASSPGREVQYF.

V gene TRBV19 combines with J gene TRBJ1-1; D perhaps matches TRBD1 (6 bases). V lost 5 bases and J lost 0, with 19 bases in between. The CDR3 is 17 residues long. Germline CDR1 reads LNHDA; CDR2 reads SQIVND (reference sequence). CDR3 nucleotide sequence: TGTGCCAGTAGTTTTCCGGGGGCAGGGAAACTGAACACTGAAGCTTTCTTT. Protein product: CASSFPGAGKLNTEAFF. Full variable domain (outside the CDR3, taken from reference TRBV19 and TRBJ1-1): DGGITQSPKYLFRKEGQNVTLSCEQNLNHDAMYWYRQDPGQGLRLIYYSQIVNDFQKGDIAEGYSVSREKKESFPLTVTSAQKNPTAFYLCASSFPGAGKLNTEAFFGQGTRLTVV.

On this clone: Other nucleotide sequences from this sample produce the same CDR3. V is TRBV11-2 and J is TRBJ1-5; D is undetermined. CDR1 is SGHAT and CDR2 is FQNNGV in the germline V gene. V lost 0 bases and J lost 1, with 4 bases in between. The CDR3 consists of 14 residues. The CDR3 region is CASSLDPSNQPQHF. In DNA form, the CDR3 reads TGTGCCAGCAGCTTAGATCCCAGCAATCAGCCCCAGCATTTT.

The V gene is TRBV27, the J gene TRBJ2-5; D remains ambiguous. The length of the CDR3 is 13 residues. The V end was cut by 6 bases, the J end by 5 bases, with 13 bases between. CDR1 MNHEY and CDR2 SMNVEV come from the germline V gene (reference sequence). The CDR3 is CASSHGPGETQYF. CDR3 nucleotides: TGTGCCAGCAGCCACGGACCCGGCGAGACCCAGTACTTC.

CDR3 protein: CASSPRTASTQYF. CDR3 bases: TGTGCCAGCAGTCCCCGGACGGCATCGACCCAGTACTTC. This sequence joins TRBV27 and TRBJ2-5; no firm D call. The V end was cut by 5 bases, the J end by 7 bases, with 14 bases between. Germline assignment: CDR1 MNHEY and CDR2 SMNVEV (reference sequence). CDR3 size: 13 residues.

This sequence joins TRBV11-2 and TRBJ2-7, with 10 nucleotides matching TRBD1. This CDR3 spans 16 amino acids. Trimming took 5 bases from V and 4 from J; bases not matched to a gene: 11. Per germline, CDR1 SGHAT and CDR2 FQNNGV. The CDR3 spells CASSLDRGPPLYEQYF. CDR3 nucleotides: TGTGCCAGCAGCCTCGACAGGGGGCCCCCCCTTTACGAGCAGTACTTC.

The chain links TRBV28 to TRBJ1-1; a possible D gene is TRBD1 (5 bases). The CDR3 covers 16 residues. V shed 5 bases and J shed 1 base, with 17 bases lying between them. Germline V CDR1 and CDR2: MDHEN, SYDVKM. CDR3 in DNA: TGTGCCAGCAGTAACCTTCGGACACAATCGAACACTGAAGCTTTCTTT. Its translation is CASSNLRTQSNTEAFF.

The genes are TRBV11-2 and TRBJ2-5; D is ambiguous. The germline CDR1 and CDR2 sequences are SGHAT and FQNNGV. The CDR3 loop spans 13 amino acids. V was shortened by 1 base and J by 5 bases, with 8 bases between the two germline ends. CDR3 nucleotide sequence: TGTGCCAGCAGCTTAGCCCTCGGTGAGACCCAGTACTTC. Protein: CASSLALGETQYF.

This rearrangement joins TRBV11-2 to TRBJ2-2; D is perhaps TRBD1 (6 bases). V shed 5 bases and J shed 1 base, with 11 bases lying between them. This CDR3 is built from 15 residues. Germline loops: CDR1 SGHAT, CDR2 FQNNGV. The CDR3: CASSLSTGNTGELFF. In nucleotides, the CDR3 is TGTGCCAGCAGCCTATCGACAGGGAACACCGGGGAGCTGTTTTTT.

The V call is TRBV28, the J call TRBJ1-5; D is undetermined. V lost 5 bases to trimming and J lost 3 bases, with 11 bases between them. The germline gives CDR1 MDHEN, CDR2 SYDVKM. CDR3 length: 14 amino acids. As DNA, the CDR3 is TGTGCCAGCAGTCCGATCCTATCCAATCAGCCCCAGCATTTT. Amino acids: CASSPILSNQPQHF.

About this clone itself: This sample includes further DNA sequences coding for the same CDR3. V and J are TRBV7-9 and TRBJ2-7; the D gene is possibly TRBD1 (5 bases). CDR3 length: 13 residues. Germline CDR1 SEHNR, CDR2 FQNEAQ (reference sequence). Trimming pared 5 bases from V and 1 base from J, leaving 9 bases between. CDR3 loop: CASSVGHSYEQYF. The CDR3, as DNA: TGTGCCAGCAGCGTAGGACATTCCTACGAGCAGTACTTC. Full variable domain (rest looked up from reference TRBV7-9 and TRBJ2-7): DTGVSQNPRHKITKRGQNVTFRCDPISEHNRLYWYRQTLGQGPEFLTYFQNEAQLEKSRLLSDRFSAERPKGSFSTLEIQRTEQGDSAMYLCASSVGHSYEQYFGPGTRLTVT.

J is TRBJ2-2 and V is TRBV6-1, with D perhaps TRBD1 (5 bases). The CDR3 covers 15 residues. V was pared by 7 bases and J by 7 bases, with 19 bases between. Germline loops: CDR1 MNHNS, CDR2 SASEGT. CDR3 in amino acids: CASTVITGSNGELFF. CDR3 DNA: TGTGCCAGCACCGTAATTACAGGTTCGAACGGGGAGCTGTTTTTT.

J is TRBJ1-1 and V is TRBV14; tentatively, D is TRBD1 (6 bases). The germline V and J ends were trimmed by 1 base and 5 bases, with 20 bases remaining between them. CDR1 is SGHDN and CDR2 is FVKESK in the germline V gene. This CDR3 contains 17 residues. Written as DNA, the CDR3 is TGTGCCAGCAGCCAAGGTTGGCTCGTCAGGGGATTTACTGAAGCTTTCTTT. It specifies CASSQGWLVRGFTEAFF.